This TCR beta chain is drawn from a study of PD-L1 blockade in urothelial cancer. Study background: Patients, treated from 2014 onward, received atezolizumab 1,200 mg intravenously every 3 weeks.

Time point noted: peripheral blood 6 weeks after treatment start. For each patient, 1 to 8 samples were obtained, pretreatment and on-treatment. This clone was seen once. The table came from immunoSEQ multiplex PCR; TCRdb's copy has only in-frame clones and leaves some out. The table records some 39,000 clones, about 88% of them present only once. With V trimmed by 6 bases and J by 5 bases, 11 bases remained unmatched. CDR1 and CDR2 from the germline V gene are SQVTM and ANQGSEA. This CDR3 contains 14 residues. The source material was PBMCs, sampled around atezolizumab (anti-PD-L1) treatment. The receptor comes from a man between 65 and 85 years old with urothelial cancer. The chain uses TRBV29-1 and TRBJ2-5, with 8 bases fitting TRBD2. Here the CDR3 reads CSVTGGGVGETQYF. Here the CDR3 DNA reads TGCAGCGTCACCGGGGGGGGAGTCGGGGAGACCCAGTACTTC.